Each of the 29 T cell receptor beta chains below was sequenced from the same sample in a study of blood T cell repertoires in COVID-19. Libraries were prepared by immunoSEQ multiplex PCR; TCRdb keeps only in-frame clonotypes and omits some of them. The profile covers roughly 99,000 clones, with about 87% appearing a single time and around 7% taken by the ten largest. Sequencing was performed on peripheral blood. The source of these receptors is a man in his fifties with active or convalescent COVID-19.

The chain employs TRBV15 and TRBJ2-7; 8 nucleotides agree with TRBD2. The V and J ends lost 0 bases and 1 base, in that order; junction bases with no gene match: 5. The CDR3 has 16 amino acids. Germline-derived CDR1 and CDR2 are LNHNV and YYDKDF (reference sequence). CDR3 loop: CATSRDVAGGSYEQYF. The CDR3, as DNA: TGTGCCACCAGCAGAGATGTGGCGGGAGGATCCTACGAGCAGTACTTC.

This sequence joins TRBV5-1 and TRBJ2-7; 13 bases are a match to TRBD2. The CDR3 length is 15 residues. V lost 2 bases and J lost 5; bases outside the gene matches: 4. The germline V gene has CDR1 SGHRS and CDR2 YFSETQ. The DNA of the CDR3 is TGCGCCAGCAGCTTAGGACTAGCGGGGGTTGACGAGCAGTACTTC. This sequence encodes CASSLGLAGVDEQYF. The full variable domain, completed using reference TRBV5-1 and TRBJ2-7, is KAGVTQTPRYLIKTRGQQVTLSCSPISGHRSVSWYQQTPGQGLQFLFEYFSETQRNKGNFPGRFSGRQFSNSRSEMNVSTLELGDSALYLCASSLGLAGVDEQYFGPGTRLTVT.

This chain links TRBV10-2 with TRBJ2-3; 7 nucleotides align to TRBD2. The CDR3 runs to 14 residues. The V gene end was trimmed by 4 bases and the J gene end by 6 bases; junction bases not matched to a gene: 7. The V gene's germline CDR1 is WSHSY and CDR2 SAAADI. CDR3 loop: CASSAGGGTDTQYF. The DNA of the CDR3 is TGCGCCAGCAGTGCGGGGGGAGGGACGGATACGCAGTATTTT.

This clone was recorded only once. The gene calls are TRBV19 and TRBJ2-7; 9 bases are a match to TRBD2. Germline V gene data show CDR1 as LNHDA and CDR2 as SQIVND (reference sequence). Losses at the gene ends were 2 bases for V and 7 bases for J; bases not matched to a gene: 12. The CDR3 has 16 residues. CDR3 DNA sequence: TGTGCCAGTAGTATAAGGGGACTAGCAGGCTTCGGGGAGCAGTACTTC. Translated, it gives CASSIRGLAGFGEQYF.

The rearrangement links TRBV19 to TRBJ1-1; D might be TRBD1 (6 bases). This CDR3 spans 14 amino acids. Germline-derived CDR1 and CDR2 are LNHDA and SQIVND (reference sequence). Trimming stripped 8 bases from V and 0 bases from J, with 13 bases between. The CDR3 DNA reads as TGTGCCAGTCGGTACAGGGACCTGAACACTGAAGCTTTCTTT. It encodes CASRYRDLNTEAFF.

V gene TRBV21-1 combines with J gene TRBJ2-1; no DNA check was done on the table's D call, TRBD2. TRBV21-1 is marked as a pseudogene. There are 19 residues in the CDR3. The CDR3 reads CASSKLSGSTQSSYNEQFF. In DNA form, the CDR3 reads TGTGCCAGCAGCAAACTGAGCGGGAGTACCCAAAGCTCCTACAATGAGCAGTTCTTC.

CDR3 bases: TGTGCCAGCAGCCGCGACTCCGCTAACAATGAGCAGTTCTTC. Translating it yields CASSRDSANNEQFF. The chain has TRBV7-9 and TRBJ2-1; D ambiguous. V lost 5 bases and J 5 bases, leaving 13 bases between the germline ends. This CDR3 is 14 amino acids long. Germline V CDR1 and CDR2: SEHNR, FQNEAQ (reference sequence). The entire variable domain, with the rest obtained from reference TRBV7-9 and TRBJ2-1, is as follows: DTGVSQNPRHKITKRGQNVTFRCDPISEHNRLYWYRQTLGQGPEFLTYFQNEAQLEKSRLLSDRFSAERPKGSFSTLEIQRTEQGDSAMYLCASSRDSANNEQFFGPGTRLTVL.

The chain couples TRBV19 to TRBJ1-1, with D unclear. V was cut by 6 bases and J by 0 bases, with 11 bases left in between. The germline CDR1 and CDR2 sequences are LNHDA and SQIVND (reference sequence). The CDR3 length is 14 residues. Here the CDR3 DNA reads TGTGCCAGTAGCCTAGTATCCGTGAACACTGAAGCTTTCTTT. This encodes CASSLVSVNTEAFF. Full variable domain (rest looked up from reference TRBV19 and TRBJ1-1): DGGITQSPKYLFRKEGQNVTLSCEQNLNHDAMYWYRQDPGQGLRLIYYSQIVNDFQKGDIAEGYSVSREKKESFPLTVTSAQKNPTAFYLCASSLVSVNTEAFFGQGTRLTVV.

This clone came up a few times. This chain uses TRBV5-1 with TRBJ2-1; 10 nucleotides line up with TRBD1. This CDR3 region has 14 residues. V was clipped by 5 bases and J by 6 bases; unmatched bases: 5. Germline V gene sequence: CDR1 SGHRS, CDR2 YFSETQ. This CDR3 reads CASSSGQGINEQFF. As DNA, the CDR3 is TGCGCCAGCAGTTCGGGACAGGGGATCAATGAGCAGTTCTTC.

This rearrangement joins TRBV19 to TRBJ1-5; D gene unclear. Trimming left V 3 bases short and J 9 bases short, with 6 bases between. The germline V gene encodes CDR1 LNHDA and CDR2 SQIVND (reference sequence). The CDR3 contains 11 residues. The CDR3 coding sequence is TGTGCCAGTAGTATTCCGGGGCCCCAGCATTTT. Its translation: CASSIPGPQHF.

This clone is a singleton in its sample. The J gene is TRBJ2-2, the V gene TRBV10-3; tentative D call: TRBD2 (6 bases). CDR1 is ENHRY, CDR2 SYGVKD, per germline. The V and J ends lost 7 bases and 4 bases respectively, with 10 bases between them. The CDR3 is 13 amino acids. The CDR3 coding sequence is TGTGCCATCAAGGAGGGAGGCACCGGGGAGCTGTTTTTT. Amino acids: CAIKEGGTGELFF.

The chain uses TRBV30 and TRBJ1-5; D not certain. With 2 bases removed from V and 7 bases from J, the gap between germline ends came to 15 bases. CDR3 length: 14 residues. The V gene's germline CDR1 is GTSNPN and CDR2 SVGIG (reference sequence). This CDR3 reads CAWSRGNIVQPQHF. Here the CDR3 DNA reads TGTGCCTGGAGTAGAGGCAATATCGTCCAGCCCCAGCATTTT.

This clone showed up just once. The rearrangement links TRBV6-5 to TRBJ1-1, with TRBD1 matching over 9 bases. The junction had 10 bases not matched to a gene; V was cut back by 3 bases and J by 8 bases. CDR1 and CDR2 from the germline V gene are MNHEY and SVGAGI. The CDR3 length is 15 residues. The CDR3 loop is CASSYPHGQGTEAFF. Written as DNA, the CDR3 is TGTGCCAGCAGTTATCCCCACGGACAGGGGACCGAAGCTTTCTTT.

The rearrangement links TRBV27 to TRBJ2-1; 8 nucleotides align to TRBD1. V lost 4 bases, J lost 15 bases, and 8 bases stayed unmatched. Germline V gene sequence: CDR1 MNHEY, CDR2 SMNVEV (reference sequence). The CDR3 length is 12 residues. This CDR3 is CASSSTGGVTFF. CDR3 sequence (DNA): TGTGCCAGCAGTTCCACAGGGGGAGTGACGTTCTTC.

J is TRBJ1-5 and V is TRBV6-5; no firm D call. The V end was cut by 0 bases, the J end by 3 bases, with 3 bases between. This CDR3 spans 13 amino acids. Germline-derived CDR1 and CDR2 are MNHEY and SVGAGI. CDR3 protein: CASSYSHNQPQHF. DNA for the CDR3: TGTGCCAGCAGTTACTCCCACAATCAGCCCCAGCATTTT.

This rearrangement joins TRBV27 to TRBJ1-1, with TRBD1 as a possible D gene (5 bases). This CDR3 contains 16 residues. Germline values: CDR1 MNHEY, CDR2 SMNVEV (reference sequence). Trimming removed 6 bases from V and 1 base from J, with 18 bases in between. For the CDR3, the DNA is TGTGCCAGCAGCCGAATCCCCGGGGGTACGAACACTGAAGCTTTCTTT. The encoded protein is CASSRIPGGTNTEAFF.

This clone appeared a few times. CDR3 loop: CASSLESGGYNEQFF. CDR3 DNA sequence: TGTGCCAGCAGCTTAGAGTCGGGAGGGTACAATGAGCAGTTCTTC. This chain uses TRBV7-2 with TRBJ2-1; TRBD2 agrees at 8 bases. The CDR3 is 15 amino acids. Germline values: CDR1 SGHTA, CDR2 FQGNSA. The V and J ends lost 1 base and 4 bases, in that order; junction bases with no gene match: 3.

This CDR3 is CASSPPGGSYNEQFF. The CDR3 DNA reads TGTGCCAGCAGTCCTCCAGGGGGGTCCTACAATGAGCAGTTCTTC. The chain combines TRBV27 with TRBJ2-1; D is possibly TRBD1 (7 bases). The CDR3 spans 15 residues. In germline, CDR1 is MNHEY, CDR2 SMNVEV (reference sequence). V gave up 5 bases and J gave up 1 base, with 12 bases separating them.

CDR3 protein: CASTLGAGSPNQPQHF. Here the CDR3 DNA reads TGTGCCAGCACCCTTGGCGCAGGTTCCCCGAATCAGCCCCAGCATTTT. The gene calls are TRBV7-9 and TRBJ1-5; D call uncertain. The CDR3 is 16 residues long. The germline gives CDR1 SEHNR, CDR2 FQNEAQ (reference sequence). Trimming cost V 7 bases and J 4 bases, with 20 bases left between them.

J is TRBJ2-4 and V is TRBV3-1 (or the pseudogene TRBV3-2), with D possibly TRBD2 on 5 matching bases. Trimming took 1 base from V and 2 from J, leaving 6 bases between them. CDR3 size: 14 residues. CDR1 is LGHDT and CDR2 is YNNKEL in the germline V gene (reference sequence). The chain's CDR3 is CASSQAGTKNIQYF. CDR3 in DNA: TGTGCCAGCAGCCAAGCGGGGACCAAAAACATTCAGTACTTC.

The chain couples TRBV14 to TRBJ2-7, with a weak D call TRBD2 (7 bases). CDR3 size: 13 residues. V lost 3 bases to trimming and J lost 4 bases, with 10 bases between them. The germline gives CDR1 SGHDN, CDR2 FVKESK. Written as DNA, the CDR3 is TGTGCCAGCAGCCAGGGGGGGACATACGAGCAGTACTTC. This encodes CASSQGGTYEQYF. Filled out from reference TRBV14 and TRBJ2-7, the complete variable domain reads EAGVTQFPSHSVIEKGQTVTLRCDPISGHDNLYWYRRVMGKEIKFLLHFVKESKQDESGMPNNRFLAERTGGTYSTLKVQPAELEDSGVYFCASSQGGTYEQYFGPGTRLTVT.

V usage is TRBV7-7 and J usage is TRBJ1-1; no reliable D call. Between the trimmed V and J ends, which lost 5 bases and 10 bases, there was a span of 14 bases. CDR3 length equals 12 residues. CDR1 and CDR2 from the germline V gene are SSHAT and FNYEAQ (reference sequence). The CDR3 loop reads CASSPKEGLAFF. Written as DNA, the CDR3 is TGTGCCAGCAGCCCCAAGGAGGGTCTAGCTTTCTTT.

The chain recombines TRBV6-5 with TRBJ1-5; D is unresolved. Germline V gene sequence: CDR1 MNHEY, CDR2 SVGAGI. The CDR3 length is 14 residues. V was pared by 4 bases and J by 4 bases, with 11 bases between. The CDR3 DNA sequence: TGTGCCAGCAGTTCCCCCCGGGATAATCAGCCCCAGCATTTT. This codes for CASSSPRDNQPQHF.

The genes are TRBV5-1 and TRBJ2-1, with no clear D. Germline-derived CDR1 and CDR2 are SGHRS and YFSETQ. V dropped 4 bases and J dropped 9 bases, with 26 bases sitting between them. The CDR3 has 17 residues. Here the CDR3 reads CASSPSTVVIPLGEQFF. CDR3 nucleotides: TGCGCCAGCAGCCCTTCTACAGTGGTTATACCTTTGGGTGAGCAGTTCTTC.

V and J are TRBV9 and TRBJ2-3; perhaps TRBD2 as D (6 bases). Germline values: CDR1 SGDLS, CDR2 YYNGEE. V lost 0 bases, J lost 2 bases, and 10 bases lay in between. The CDR3 sequence is 15 residues long. The CDR3 DNA sequence: TGTGCCAGCAGCGTAGTGGCGGGGTTCACAGATACGCAGTATTTT. This gives the protein CASSVVAGFTDTQYF.

CDR3 nucleotide sequence: TGCAGCGTTACTGAGACAGGGGGACCTGAAGCTTTCTTT. Encoded protein: CSVTETGGPEAFF. The rearrangement joins TRBV29-1 to TRBJ1-1, with 9 nucleotides matching TRBD1. The V and J ends lost 5 bases and 6 bases, in that order; junction bases with no gene match: 7. Germline V gives CDR1 SQVTM, CDR2 ANQGSEA. CDR3 length: 13 residues.

The rearrangement joins TRBV28 to TRBJ2-1; 11 positions match TRBD2. Germline V gene sequence: CDR1 MDHEN, CDR2 SYDVKM. CDR3 size: 14 residues. Trimming cost V 5 bases and J 8 bases; bases outside gene matches: 5. The CDR3 coding sequence is TGTGCCAGCAGTGATAGCGGGAGGGTGGATGAGCAGTTCTTC. It is translated as CASSDSGRVDEQFF.

The gene calls are TRBV6-5 and TRBJ1-2; 8 nucleotides match TRBD1. V was clipped by 6 bases and J by 8 bases; unmatched bases: 8. The CDR3 is 13 amino acids. From germline, CDR1 is MNHEY and CDR2 SVGAGI. CDR3 DNA: TGTGCCAGCAGCCGCGGACAGGGCCGCGGCTACACCTTC. This codes for CASSRGQGRGYTF.

V usage is TRBV30 and J usage is TRBJ2-3; D perhaps matches TRBD2 (6 bases). The germline V gene encodes CDR1 GTSNPN and CDR2 SVGIG (reference sequence). This CDR3 contains 12 residues. Trimming removed 5 bases at V and 5 bases at J, with 11 bases between. The CDR3 nucleotides read TGTGCCTGGGACATGGGGGGAGATACGCAGTATTTT. Protein sequence: CAWDMGGDTQYF. Using reference TRBV30 and TRBJ2-3 for the parts outside the CDR3, the full variable domain is SQTIHQWPATLVQPVGSPLSLECTVEGTSNPNLYWYRQAAGRGLQLLFYSVGIGQISSEVPQNLSASRPQDRQFILSSKKLLLSDSGFYLCAWDMGGDTQYFGPGTRLTVL.